The following is a T cell receptor beta chain sequence with its context. At the DNA level, this CDR3 is encoded by other sequences in the same sample as well. This entry comes from a study of shared clonotypes between healthy human individuals. Libraries were prepared by immunoSEQ multiplex PCR; TCRdb keeps only in-frame clonotypes and omits some of them. The sample shows some 1,400,000 clones, roughly 97% of them seen only once. The V end was cut by 4 bases, the J end by 5 bases, with 2 bases between. The CDR3 consists of 10 residues. Germline CDR1 is SNHLY and CDR2 is FYNNEI. The chain has TRBV2 and TRBJ2-5; the D is unclear. Sequenced input: naive CD4+ T cells sorted from blood. The sample's subset: CD45RA+ positively selected. The clonotype was recovered from a man aged 25-45 years in good health. Here the CDR3 reads CASSGETQYF. Here the CDR3 DNA reads TGTGCCAGCAGTGGGGAGACCCAGTACTTC.